The subject of this entry is one T cell receptor (beta chain). Its antigen remains unknown. Primers included in the PCR were 60 Vbeta and 13 Jbeta primers. The assay was immunoSEQ multiplex PCR, and TCRdb's table has in-frame clones only and misses some. The table includes tens of thousands of clones, approximately 80% detected once. The sample belongs to a study of cytomegalovirus exposure and HLA in healthy donors. Overall study results and limits: Some public TCRs appeared in many individuals, while most sequences were rare. The likely origin of a cluster of highly shared sequence variants was a sequencing artifact.

Germline CDR1 is SGHDN and CDR2 is FVKESK. Trimming cost V 4 bases and J 5 bases, with 14 bases left between them. The CDR3 spans 14 residues. Sequencing used PBMCs. This sequence joins TRBV14 and TRBJ1-2; maybe TRBD1 (6 bases). This sequence originates from a male donor in good health and CMV-seronegative. The CDR3 bases are TGTGCCAGCAGCCCCTGGGGGGGCGGGTATGGCTACACCTTC. It codes for CASSPWGGGYGYTF.